Reported below is one T cell receptor beta chain. The antigen remains undetermined. These data originate in a study of response to subunit inactivated influenza vaccine. General observations from the study: Every seasonal influenza vaccination brings in few new T cells, the authors suggested.

TCRdb re-derived calls from the RT-PCR reads in MiXCR, one entry per CDR3 protein. Among more than 450,000 distinct CDR3 sequences listed, approximately 11% were seen once. These same data were also listed under a study on T cells expressing NK-cell markers. That investigation notes: Template switching by 5'RACE with UMIs generated the TCR beta cDNA. The study sequenced eight donors, seven HCMV-seropositive and one seronegative. Once again these clonotypes came out on top in the CD3+CD56-NKG2C+ fraction of several donors.

Sequences were derived from PBMCs from blood, sampled on the day of vaccination. The receptor was derived from a man aged 45 to 65 who received an inactivated influenza vaccine.

Here the CDR3 reads CASSFGTELKQFF. CDR3 nucleotide sequence: TGTGCCAGCAGTTTCGGGACAGAACTTAAGCAGTTCTTC. This chain connects TRBV12-3 or TRBV12-4 to TRBJ2-1; 7 positions agree with TRBD1. V lost 3 bases to trimming and J lost 11 bases; unmatched junction nucleotides: 7. The CDR3 runs 13 residues.